This T cell receptor beta chain is from a study of cytomegalovirus exposure and HLA in healthy donors. For the study at large: The early release's HLA-typed donors yielded roughly 85 million unique TCRs.

A remark on this clone: The antigen is not known.

The PCR had 60 Vbeta and 13 Jbeta primers. The table came from immunoSEQ multiplex PCR; TCRdb's copy has only in-frame clones and leaves some out. The table has approximately 110,000 clones, roughly 70% seen once. Study-wide results and limits: Among donors in an Asian-associated ancestry cluster, a later analysis reportedly found fewer N-insertions than the roughly 700-donor mean. Presence/absence analyses assumed roughly uniform sequencing depth across donors.

V was cut by 3 bases and J by 3 bases, with 12 bases left in between. Germline-derived CDR1 and CDR2 are SGHTA and FQGNSA. The length of the CDR3 is 14 residues. The chain joins TRBV7-2 to TRBJ2-7; possibly TRBD2 for D (5 bases). The clonotype comes from a man in his thirties or forties in good health and CMV-seropositive. The sample consisted of PBMCs. CDR3 in amino acids: CASSLIPGFYEQYF. CDR3 DNA: TGTGCCAGCAGCTTGATCCCGGGATTCTACGAGCAGTACTTC.